Following are 23 T cell receptor beta chains from one sample sequenced in a study of early T cells in non-severe SARS-CoV-2 infection. TCRdb ran MiXCR on the 5' RACE reads and lists one entry per CDR3 protein. The sample lists about 67,000 distinct CDR3 sequences, approximately 10% occurring once. Sequencing input: whole blood. The receptors derive from an adult who was a healthcare worker with PCR-confirmed SARS-CoV-2 infection or an uninfected control (not recorded which).

This clonotype was picked up many times. This chain connects TRBV27 to TRBJ1-1, with 10 bases matching TRBD1. V was clipped by 11 bases and J by 1 base; unmatched bases: 4. CDR1 is MNHEY and CDR2 is SMNVEV in the germline V gene (reference sequence). The CDR3 has 13 residues. The CDR3 sequence: CAVRDRGNTEAFF. DNA for the CDR3: TGTGCCGTCCGGGACAGGGGGAACACTGAAGCTTTCTTT.

This clonotype was counted ten times or more. The chain carries TRBV4-1 and TRBJ2-7, with 10 bases that match TRBD1. Germline V gene data show CDR1 as MGHRA and CDR2 as YSYEKL. The V gene end was trimmed by 4 bases and the J gene end by 5 bases; junction bases not matched to a gene: 5. The CDR3 totals 14 residues. The CDR3 region has the DNA TGCGCCAGCAGCCGGAAGACAGGGGGCCACGAGCAGTACTTC. As protein: CASSRKTGGHEQYF.

Ten or more counts support this clonotype. The rearrangement joins TRBV6-4 to TRBJ2-3; 9 nucleotides line up with TRBD2. Trimming cost V 7 bases and J 2 bases; bases outside gene matches: 4. This CDR3 contains 14 residues. The germline V gene has CDR1 MRHNA and CDR2 SNTAGT. Written as DNA, the CDR3 is TGTGCCAGCAAGGCTAGCGGGGACACAGATACGCAGTATTTT. Translated, it gives CASKASGDTDTQYF.

This clonotype showed up just a few times. The gene calls are TRBV20-1 and TRBJ2-7; TRBD2 is a possible D gene (5 bases). CDR3 size: 15 residues. The germline V gene encodes CDR1 DFQATT and CDR2 SNEGSKA (reference sequence). V lost 2 bases, J lost 1 base, and 15 bases lay in between. The CDR3 DNA sequence: TGCAGTGCTAGACGACACGGAGGATTATCCTACGAGCAGTACTTC. It yields the protein CSARRHGGLSYEQYF.

The sample holds many counts of this clonotype. This chain connects TRBV30 to TRBJ1-1; D is unresolved. V dropped 1 base and J dropped 3 bases, with 6 bases sitting between them. Germline V gene data show CDR1 as GTSNPN and CDR2 as SVGIG (reference sequence). This CDR3 is built from 12 residues. CDR3 sequence reads: CAWSGIYTEAFF. The CDR3 DNA follows: TGTGCCTGGAGTGGCATTTACACTGAAGCTTTCTTT. The full variable domain, its missing parts supplied by reference TRBV30 and TRBJ1-1, is SQTIHQWPATLVQPVGSPLSLECTVEGTSNPNLYWYRQAAGRGLQLLFYSVGIGQISSEVPQNLSASRPQDRQFILSSKKLLLSDSGFYLCAWSGIYTEAFFGQGTRLTVV.

This clonotype was seen more than once but under ten times. This chain uses TRBV12-3 or TRBV12-4 with TRBJ2-5; no clear D. The length of the CDR3 is 14 residues. Trimming cost V 5 bases and J 2 bases, with 12 bases left between them. CDR3 loop: CASSIGPAQETQYF. Written as DNA, the CDR3 is TGTGCCAGCAGTATAGGACCAGCGCAAGAGACCCAGTACTTC.

The table lists this clonotype with a few counts. The J gene is TRBJ2-1, the V gene TRBV29-1; D ambiguous. Germline loops: CDR1 SQVTM, CDR2 ANQGSEA. This CDR3 comprises 12 residues. Trimming left V 5 bases short and J 9 bases short, with 14 bases between. The DNA for the CDR3 is TGCAGCGTTAAGGATAATGGCGCTGAGCAGTTCTTC. Protein sequence: CSVKDNGAEQFF.

This clonotype has more than one count but fewer than ten. This chain joins TRBV7-6 and TRBJ2-3; 7 nucleotides agree with TRBD2. CDR1 is SGHVS and CDR2 is FNYEAQ in the germline V gene. CDR3 length: 17 amino acids. Trimming cost V 6 bases and J 1 base; bases outside gene matches: 13. The CDR3 reads CASRPNLAVKGTDTQYF. DNA of the CDR3: TGTGCCAGCAGACCGAACCTAGCGGTGAAGGGCACAGATACGCAGTATTTT.

This clonotype showed up just a few times. This chain connects TRBV7-9 to TRBJ1-1; perhaps TRBD1 as D (5 bases). V was shortened by 0 bases and J by 11 bases, with 19 bases between the two germline ends. The CDR3 is 15 amino acids. The germline CDR1 and CDR2 sequences are SEHNR and FQNEAQ (reference sequence). The chain's CDR3 is CASSLAAGPGPGAFF. DNA for the CDR3: TGTGCCAGCAGCTTAGCGGCCGGGCCAGGGCCCGGGGCTTTCTTT.

This clonotype was counted a few times. The chain carries TRBV7-9 and TRBJ1-1, with D maybe TRBD1 (6 bases). Germline CDR1 and CDR2: SEHNR and FQNEAQ (reference sequence). The CDR3 sequence is 14 residues long. V was shortened by 4 bases and J by 2 bases, with 11 bases between the two germline ends. CDR3 nucleotides: TGTGCCAGCAGCTCAATACAGGGAAACACTGAAGCTTTCTTT. Translated, it gives CASSSIQGNTEAFF.

This clonotype was picked up many times. The chain combines TRBV11-3 with TRBJ1-2; the D is unclear. This CDR3 contains 13 residues. V was trimmed by 0 bases and J by 3 bases, leaving 5 bases between them. CDR1 is SGHNT and CDR2 is YENEEA in the germline V gene. DNA of the CDR3: TGTGCCAGCAGCTTAGAGAGGGACTATGGCTACACCTTC. Protein: CASSLERDYGYTF.

V gene TRBV20-1 combines with J gene TRBJ2-7, with 7 bases aligning to TRBD1. Germline V gives CDR1 DFQATT, CDR2 SNEGSKA (reference sequence). Unmatched junction bases numbered 8, after V lost 5 bases and J lost 10 bases. The CDR3 has 11 amino acids. The CDR3 spells CSASAQGNQYF. The CDR3 region has the DNA TGCAGTGCTTCAGCACAGGGGAACCAGTACTTC.

This clonotype was counted ten times or more. The V call is TRBV7-3, the J call TRBJ2-7; D uncertain. Germline-derived CDR1 and CDR2 are SGHTA and FQGTGA. The CDR3 consists of 9 residues. The V and J ends lost 7 bases and 6 bases respectively, with 4 bases between them. This chain's CDR3 is CASKVEQYF. For the CDR3, the DNA is TGTGCCAGCAAGGTCGAGCAGTACTTC.

This clonotype was found many times. Here the CDR3 DNA reads TGTGCTAGTGGTTTCGCCTCGGACGGAGCTGAAGCTTTCTTT. As protein: CASGFASDGAEAFF. The chain links TRBV12-5 to TRBJ1-1; D gene uncertain. Germline values: CDR1 LGHNT, CDR2 FRNRAP. This CDR3 region has 14 residues. The V end lost 3 bases, the J end lost 6 bases, and 14 bases lay between the germline ends.

This clonotype was found many times. The chain couples TRBV27 to TRBJ2-1, with TRBD1 matching over 9 bases. From germline, CDR1 is MNHEY and CDR2 SMNVEV (reference sequence). Losses at the gene ends were 6 bases for V and 8 bases for J; bases not matched to a gene: 17. This CDR3 comprises 17 residues. CDR3 DNA: TGTGCCAGCAGCCACGGGACAGGGTTGGTCCCTCTCGATGAGCAGTTCTTC. This sequence encodes CASSHGTGLVPLDEQFF.

This clonotype has just a few counts. The rearrangement uses TRBV12-3 or TRBV12-4 and TRBJ2-1; D uncertain. V lost 6 bases to trimming and J lost 0 bases, with 15 bases between them. The CDR3 sequence is 16 residues long. The CDR3 loop reads CASSPLARTSYNEQFF. The CDR3 nucleotides read TGTGCCAGCAGCCCCCTGGCGCGGACCTCCTACAATGAGCAGTTCTTC.

This chain links TRBV29-1 with TRBJ2-2, with 13 bases matching TRBD2. The CDR3 consists of 16 residues. Germline assignment: CDR1 SQVTM and CDR2 ANQGSEA. The trim removed 4 bases at V and 4 bases at J, leaving 6 bases unmatched. The CDR3, as DNA: TGCAGCGTTGGAGGGACTAGCGGGATATTCACCGGGGAGCTGTTTTTT. This codes for CSVGGTSGIFTGELFF.

Comments on this clonotype: The junction departs from the called germline gene at one end, perhaps through a read error. V gene TRBV7-7 combines with J gene TRBJ2-3, with D perhaps matching TRBD2 (5 bases). The CDR3 runs to 13 residues. Germline values: CDR1 SSHAT, CDR2 FNYEAQ (reference sequence). CDR3 region: CASSLGPGDTQYF. The CDR3 nucleotides read TGTGCTAGCAGCTTAGGACCGGGGGATACGCAGTATTTT.

Notes on this clonotype: A read error may explain this, as a much larger clone is one base away. The rearrangement uses TRBV6-6 and TRBJ1-4; D gene ambiguous. The CDR3 sequence is 11 residues long. Germline CDR1 is MNHNY and CDR2 is SVGAGI (reference sequence). The CDR3 coding sequence is TGTGCCGGCAGTTACCCCGGAAAACTGTTTTTT. Its translation is CAGSYPGKLFF.

This clonotype was seen repeatedly, ten times or more. The chain combines TRBV29-1 with TRBJ2-7, with 10 positions matching TRBD1. Germline trimming cut 4 bases from V and 2 bases from J; bases unmatched to any gene: 2. CDR1 and CDR2 (germline): SQVTM, ANQGSEA. This CDR3 has 13 residues. CDR3 amino acids: CSVGTGGPYEQYF. CDR3 bases: TGCAGCGTTGGGACAGGGGGGCCCTACGAGCAGTACTTC.

The gene calls are TRBV3-1 and TRBJ1-6; D unclear. The CDR3 contains 14 residues. CDR1 is LGHDT, CDR2 YNNKEL, per germline (reference sequence). V lost 3 bases, J lost 7 bases, and 10 bases lay in between. CDR3 in amino acids: CASSQRTGNSPLHF. Written as DNA, the CDR3 is TGTGCCAGCAGCCAGCGGACGGGGAATTCACCCCTCCACTTT.

This clonotype was observed at least ten times. The chain joins TRBV11-2 to TRBJ2-2; D is possibly TRBD2 (5 bases). The CDR3 runs to 15 residues. The ends were cut back, 0 bases at V and 5 bases at J, with 10 bases in the middle. Germline V gene sequence: CDR1 SGHAT, CDR2 FQNNGV. The CDR3 DNA follows: TGTGCCAGCAGCTTAGAAGGGAGAATAACCGGGGAGCTGTTTTTT. Translated: CASSLEGRITGELFF.

This clonotype was counted ten times or more. The genes are TRBV10-3 and TRBJ2-7; the D gene is possibly TRBD2 (6 bases). The V end was cut by 3 bases, the J end by 1 base, with 13 bases between. CDR3 length: 15 residues. Germline lookup yields CDR1 ENHRY and CDR2 SYGVKD. The CDR3 nucleotides are TGTGCCATCAGTGATTCGGCCCGGGGGTCCTACGAGCAGTACTTC. Protein product: CAISDSARGSYEQYF.